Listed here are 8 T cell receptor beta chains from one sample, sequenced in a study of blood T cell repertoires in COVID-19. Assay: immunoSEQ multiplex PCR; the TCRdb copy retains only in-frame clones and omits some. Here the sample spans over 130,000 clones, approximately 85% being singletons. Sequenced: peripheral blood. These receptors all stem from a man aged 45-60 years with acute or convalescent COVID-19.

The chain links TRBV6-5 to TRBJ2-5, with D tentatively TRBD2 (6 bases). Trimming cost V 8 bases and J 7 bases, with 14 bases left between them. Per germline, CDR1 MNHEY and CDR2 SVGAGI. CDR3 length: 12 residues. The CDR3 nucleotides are TGTGCCAGCGGGTCGGGACTCGGGACCCAGTACTTC. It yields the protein CASGSGLGTQYF.

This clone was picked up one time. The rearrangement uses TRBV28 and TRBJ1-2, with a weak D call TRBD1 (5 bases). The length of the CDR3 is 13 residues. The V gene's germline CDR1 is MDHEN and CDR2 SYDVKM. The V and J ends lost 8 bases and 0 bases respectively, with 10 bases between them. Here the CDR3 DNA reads TGTGCCAGCGGACGGGGGTCTAACTATGGCTACACCTTC. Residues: CASGRGSNYGYTF.

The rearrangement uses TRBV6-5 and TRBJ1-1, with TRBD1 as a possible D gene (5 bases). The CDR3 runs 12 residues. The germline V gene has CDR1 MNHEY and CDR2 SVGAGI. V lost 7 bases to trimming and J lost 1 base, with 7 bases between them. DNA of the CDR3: TGTGCCAGCAACCAGGGGAACACTGAAGCTTTCTTT. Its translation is CASNQGNTEAFF.

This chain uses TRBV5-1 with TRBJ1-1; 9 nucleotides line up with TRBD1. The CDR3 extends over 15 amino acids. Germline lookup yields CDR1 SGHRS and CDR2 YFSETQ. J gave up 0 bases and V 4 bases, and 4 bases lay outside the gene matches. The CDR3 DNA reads TGCGCCAGCAGCAGGGACAGGGCAATGAACACTGAAGCTTTCTTT. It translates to CASSRDRAMNTEAFF.

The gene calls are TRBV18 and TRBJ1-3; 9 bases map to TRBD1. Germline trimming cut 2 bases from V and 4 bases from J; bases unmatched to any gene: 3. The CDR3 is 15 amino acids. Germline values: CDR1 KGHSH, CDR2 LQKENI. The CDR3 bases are TGTGCCAGCTCACCAGGGACAGGGAGAGGAAACACCATATATTTT. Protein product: CASSPGTGRGNTIYF.

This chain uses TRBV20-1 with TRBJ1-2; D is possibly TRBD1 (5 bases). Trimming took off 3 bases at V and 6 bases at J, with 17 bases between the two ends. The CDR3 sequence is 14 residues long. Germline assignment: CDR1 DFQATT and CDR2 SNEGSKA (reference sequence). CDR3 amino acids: CSASGGDGADGYTF. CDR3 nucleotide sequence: TGCAGTGCTAGTGGCGGGGATGGGGCGGATGGCTACACCTTC.

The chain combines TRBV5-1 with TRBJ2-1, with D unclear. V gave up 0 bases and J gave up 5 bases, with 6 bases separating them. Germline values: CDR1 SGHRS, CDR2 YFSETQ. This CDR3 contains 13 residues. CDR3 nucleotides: TGCGCCAGCAGCTTGGACGGAGACAATGAGCAGTTCTTC. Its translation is CASSLDGDNEQFF.

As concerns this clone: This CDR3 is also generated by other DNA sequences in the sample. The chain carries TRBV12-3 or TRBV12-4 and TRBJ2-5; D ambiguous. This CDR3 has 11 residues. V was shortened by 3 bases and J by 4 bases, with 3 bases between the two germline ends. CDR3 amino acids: CASSLRETQYF. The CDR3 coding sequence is TGTGCCAGCAGTTTGAGAGAGACCCAGTACTTC.